These T cell receptor beta chains were read from a single sample in a study of human T cells and chemical hapten exposure. MiXCR, applied by TCRdb to the RACE reads, yields one record per CDR3 protein. The sample holds 96,000 or so distinct CDR3 sequences, about 9% seen once. Sequencing was performed on whole blood, taken in connection with sensitization to the hapten diphenylcyclopropenone (DPC). The receptors derive from a woman between 35 and 50 years old with alopecia areata. Some clones in this sample may be carry-over from other donors' samples. The CDR3 runs from the conserved cysteine through the conserved F or W.

>TRBV3-1|15
CASSQLPGQGSEAFF
>TRBV4-3|16
CASSQGDGNPTYEQYF
>TRBV11-2|14
CASSLGDSTDTQYF
>TRBV18|14
CASSPRLIYNEQFF
>TRBV6-6|17
CASLGSSGSLGTGELFF
>TRBV20-1|15
CSASSGTSGRNEQFF
>TRBV5-4|15
CASSPGHRTDSPLHF
>TRBV6-1|15
CASSAGLAELYEQYF
>TRBV10-2|15
CASTEALAEGNEQFF
>TRBV6-2/TRBV6-3|13
CASLTDRTNEQFF
>TRBV5-4|18
CASSRGRSQGGGTGELFF
>TRBV28|14
CASRPGLAGNEQFF
>TRBV14|15
CASSQVQGAGTEAFF
>TRBV28|15
CASSSGTGAPSEQYF
>TRBV7-3|13
CASSNGQGGEQFF
>TRBV10-3|13
CAIREEDVREQYF
>TRBV7-2|15
CASSLGGRDNSPLHF
>TRBV5-6|14
CASSSGTGGMKQYF
>TRBV19|16
CASTRFRGDGTDTQYF
>TRBV7-2|15
CASSLGPPGSYEQYF
>TRBV10-3|17
CAIQPGQGLGSTDTQYF
>TRBV20-1|16
CSARAAGTGTNYGYTF
>TRBV6-4|15
CASILIWPFTDTQYF
>TRBV7-2|17
CASSLASGLHSGNTIYF
>TRBV2|15
CASKLVQGDSYEQYF
>TRBV7-2|15
CASSLGSSREQPQHF
>TRBV6-2/TRBV6-3|15
CASSYRQTGAYEQYF
>TRBV27|17
CASSPDRDRVINYGYTF
>TRBV7-7|15
CASSLVQENQETQYF
>TRBV11-2|13
CASSLGGVGEQFF
>TRBV6-2/TRBV6-3|16
CASSYAPGQGVYEQYF
>TRBV12-3/TRBV12-4|12
CASTGAGDGYTF
>TRBV28|17
CASRRRLAGVNYNEQFF
>TRBV12-3/TRBV12-4|14
CASRLGGSNQPQHF
>TRBV29-1|14
CGAAGTGGTGELFF
>TRBV6-2/TRBV6-3|16
CASSYLAGEVGNEQFF
>TRBV29-1|14
CSVVGLAVTDTQYF
>TRBV28|11
CASSLSQYQHF
>TRBV7-8|14
CASSLDSPGYEQYF
>TRBV24-1|14
CATEEGLNTGELFF
>TRBV7-9|13
CASSLAHTYEQYF
>TRBV7-2|13
CASSFGQIYGYTF
>TRBV7-2|14
CASSPGRGVYGYTF
>TRBV4-1|17
CASSQDTGTGGVYEQYF
>TRBV12-3/TRBV12-4|11
CASSINNEQFF
>TRBV6-5|18
CASSYTWPGPSPNYGYTF
>TRBV6-1|16
CASSEGFGGSGNTIYF
>TRBV2|15
CASSEDGIRTNEQYF
>TRBV28|11
CASSFARDQYF
>TRBV28|14
CASSFLSGTDTQYF
>TRBV18|16
CASSPPNRMATYGYTF
>TRBV2|14
CASTNLGPNSPLHF
>TRBV28|14
CATSKLSGADTQYF
>TRBV18|15
CASSPGALNTGELFF
>TRBV7-2|15
CASSLKIRGNYGYTF